The 13 T cell receptor beta chains given below trace back to one sample, sequenced in a study of shared clonotypes between healthy human individuals. Measured with immunoSEQ multiplex PCR; TCRdb has only the in-frame clones, and not every one. The sample carries 650,000 to 700,000 clones, 90% recorded once. The material sequenced was memory CD8+ T cells from PBMCs. Subset defined: CD45RO+ cells pooled with CCR7-negative TemRA cells. These receptors originate from a man between 18 and 29 years old in good health. Some clones in this sample may be carry-over from other donors' samples.

The chain employs TRBV18 and TRBJ2-1; 9 nucleotides align to TRBD2. V trimming: 8 bases; J trimming: 8 bases; junction bases outside the gene matches: 13. The CDR3 is 15 residues long. CDR1 is KGHSH and CDR2 is LQKENI in the germline V gene. The CDR3 reads CASHITAGGPDEQFF. The CDR3 bases are TGTGCCAGCCATATCACGGCGGGAGGGCCGGATGAGCAGTTCTTC.

The chain links TRBV5-6 to TRBJ2-7; TRBD1 matches at 7 bases. V lost 0 bases and J lost 4; bases outside the gene matches: 10. This CDR3 comprises 16 residues. Germline V gene sequence: CDR1 SGHDT, CDR2 YYEEEE. CDR3 residues: CASSLAEAGGTYEQYF. CDR3 in DNA: TGTGCCAGCAGCTTGGCCGAGGCAGGGGGTACATACGAGCAGTACTTC.

V is TRBV7-7 and J is TRBJ1-5; D is undetermined. The CDR3 contains 15 residues. V was pared by 3 bases and J by 2 bases, with 11 bases between. Germline V gene data show CDR1 as SSHAT and CDR2 as FNYEAQ (reference sequence). The CDR3 region is CASSFPGRRNQPQHF. DNA of the CDR3: TGTGCCAGCAGCTTCCCAGGACGGCGCAATCAGCCCCAGCATTTT.

V gene TRBV29-1 combines with J gene TRBJ2-1; maybe TRBD1 (5 bases). Looked up from germline, CDR1 is SQVTM and CDR2 is ANQGSEA. The V and J ends lost 3 bases and 10 bases respectively, with 16 bases between them. The CDR3 is made up of 13 amino acids. The CDR3 is CSVEAEGVREQFF. The CDR3 coding sequence is TGCAGCGTTGAGGCCGAAGGGGTAAGGGAGCAGTTCTTC.

The V gene is TRBV7-6, the J gene TRBJ2-5; no firm D call. The DNA end is a closer match to TRBJ2-7, so the J assignment may be wrong. CDR3 length equals 14 residues. CDR1 and CDR2 (germline): SGHVS, FNYEAQ. Here the CDR3 DNA reads TGTGCCAGCAGTCGTCGGTTGGGGATTAACGAGCAGTACTTC. It yields the protein CASSRRLGINEQYF.

This chain joins TRBV5-6 and TRBJ2-3, with D unresolved. The ends were cut back, 4 bases at V and 1 base at J, with 13 bases in the middle. This CDR3 spans 15 amino acids. Looked up from germline, CDR1 is SGHDT and CDR2 is YYEEEE. This CDR3 reads CASSPSGFGTDTQYF. CDR3 DNA: TGTGCCAGCAGCCCCTCCGGGTTTGGCACAGATACGCAGTATTTT.

The chain's CDR3 is CASTSPIQGLQETQYF. CDR3 nucleotide sequence: TGCGCCAGCACCTCGCCAATACAGGGCCTCCAAGAGACCCAGTACTTC. V is TRBV5-1 and J is TRBJ2-5; maybe TRBD1 (6 bases). Germline V CDR1 and CDR2: SGHRS, YFSETQ. Between the trimmed V and J ends, which lost 6 bases and 1 base, there was a span of 19 bases. CDR3 length equals 16 residues.

V and J are TRBV4-2 and TRBJ2-1; 8 bases are shared with TRBD2. The V and J ends lost 1 base and 8 bases, in that order; junction bases with no gene match: 10. This CDR3 region has 16 residues. CDR1 and CDR2 (germline): LGHNA, YNFKEQ. The CDR3 bases are TGTGCCAGCAGCCAAGGGACCGGGACTAGTCCGGATGAGCAGTTCTTC. Amino acid sequence: CASSQGTGTSPDEQFF.

The gene calls are TRBV5-6 and TRBJ2-7, with TRBD2 matching 13 bases. V lost 3 bases and J lost 0; bases outside the gene matches: 3. The CDR3 has 16 residues. Germline CDR1 reads SGHDT; CDR2 reads YYEEEE. CDR3 sequence: CASSWWTSGSSYEQYF. The CDR3 DNA reads as TGTGCCAGCAGCTGGTGGACTAGCGGGAGCTCCTACGAGCAGTACTTC.

CDR3 in amino acids: CASSWILREGYEQYF. DNA for the CDR3: TGTGCCAGCAGCTGGATCCTGCGGGAGGGCTACGAGCAGTACTTC. This chain joins TRBV7-9 and TRBJ2-7; TRBD2 matches at 9 bases. This CDR3 has 15 residues. Trimming took 4 bases from V and 3 from J; bases not matched to a gene: 7. Germline lookup yields CDR1 SEHNR and CDR2 FQNEAQ (reference sequence). Full variable domain (rest looked up from reference TRBV7-9 and TRBJ2-7): DTGVSQNPRHKITKRGQNVTFRCDPISEHNRLYWYRQTLGQGPEFLTYFQNEAQLEKSRLLSDRFSAERPKGSFSTLEIQRTEQGDSAMYLCASSWILREGYEQYFGPGTRLTVT.

This sequence joins TRBV9 and TRBJ2-6; TRBD1 matches at 7 bases. V dropped 0 bases and J dropped 0; count of bases not matched to a gene: 12. The CDR3 loop spans 20 amino acids. The germline gives CDR1 SGDLS, CDR2 YYNGEE. The CDR3 bases are TGTGCCAGCAGCGTAGGGCGCGACAGGGTTTCTTACTCTGGGGCCAACGTCCTGACTTTC. The encoded protein is CASSVGRDRVSYSGANVLTF.

The rearrangement links TRBV28 to TRBJ2-7; D is unresolved. The CDR3 sequence is 13 residues long. Trimming shortened V by 6 bases and J by 5 bases, and 14 bases separated the two germline ends. Germline values: CDR1 MDHEN, CDR2 SYDVKM. The CDR3 region is CASRPVLHHEQYF. CDR3 in DNA: TGTGCCAGCAGACCTGTCCTGCACCACGAGCAGTACTTC.

The chain couples TRBV30 to TRBJ1-5; no reliable D call. CDR3 size: 13 residues. V lost 0 bases, J lost 3 bases, and 6 bases lay in between. Per the germline V gene, CDR1 is GTSNPN and CDR2 is SVGIG (reference sequence). CDR3 loop: CAWSVEFNQPQHF. The CDR3 coding sequence is TGTGCCTGGAGTGTGGAGTTCAATCAGCCCCAGCATTTT.